Listed below are T cell receptor beta chains from one sample, sequenced in a study of blood T cell repertoires in COVID-19. Only in-frame clones appear in the TCRdb table, and some are missing; sequencing was by immunoSEQ multiplex PCR. The table has roughly 240,000 clones, more than 70% seen once. Sequencing was performed on PBMCs or T cells enriched from blood (not recorded which). All receptors derive from a woman in her forties with acute COVID-19. The CDR3 runs from the conserved cysteine through the conserved F or W. A D gene is named only where the DNA matches it firmly. Only part of the rows carry a size: once, few, many, or a class if the clone is expanded.

CDR3aa	CDR3nt	abundance	d_gene	v_gene	j_gene
CASRWTLLGEQFF	TGTGCCAGCAGATGGACTCTTTTGGGTGAGCAGTTCTTC	-	-	TRBV12-3/TRBV12-4	TRBJ2-1
CASSSATRSSYNEQFF	TGTGCCAGCAGTTCCGCCACTAGGAGCTCCTACAATGAGCAGTTCTTC	-	-	TRBV27	TRBJ2-1
CASNQETGLSGNTIYF	TGTGCCAGCAACCAAGAGACAGGCTTATCTGGAAACACCATATATTTT	-	-	TRBV21-1	TRBJ1-3
CASSPDRASGNTIYF	TGCGCCAGCAGCCCTGACAGGGCCTCTGGAAACACCATATATTTT	-	TRBD1	TRBV5-1	TRBJ1-3
CASSFRDRVSDEQFF	TGTGCCAGCAGCTTTCGGGACAGGGTCTCTGATGAGCAGTTCTTC	-	TRBD1	TRBV11-2	TRBJ2-1
CASSPPGLAENDQFF	TGTGCCAGTAGTCCGCCGGGACTAGCGGAAAATGATCAGTTCTTC	-	TRBD2	TRBV19	TRBJ2-1
CAGWDTSNYGYTF	TGTGCCGGTTGGGACACAAGCAACTATGGCTACACCTTC	-	-	TRBV30	TRBJ1-2
CASSFGQGSNSPLHF	TGTGCCAGCAGCTTTGGACAGGGTAGCAATTCACCCCTCCACTTT	-	TRBD1	TRBV11-2	TRBJ1-6
CASSQALWDRGKEKLFF	TGTGCCAGCAGCCAAGCCTTATGGGACAGGGGGAAGGAAAAACTGTTTTTT	-	TRBD1	TRBV4-2	TRBJ1-4
CASSQVGAVNYGYTF	TGTGCCAGCAGCCAAGTAGGGGCAGTTAACTATGGCTACACCTTC	-	-	TRBV3-1/TRBV3-2	TRBJ1-2
CASGWGNLVAAGSGNTIYF	TGTGCTAGTGGTTGGGGTAATCTGGTAGCGGCTGGTTCTGGAAACACCATATATTTT	-	-	TRBV12-5	TRBJ1-3
CASSPEEDTQYF	TGTGCCAGCAGCCCCGAGGAGGATACGCAGTATTTT	-	-	TRBV3-1/TRBV3-2	TRBJ2-3
CASSSGGWDTQYF	TGTGCCAGCAGCTCAGGGGGTTGGGATACGCAGTATTTT	-	TRBD1	TRBV7-2	TRBJ2-3
CATSRDHRAGANVLTF	TGTGCCACCAGCAGAGATCACAGGGCTGGGGCCAACGTCCTGACTTTC	-	-	TRBV15	TRBJ2-6
CASSLGVTANQPQHF	TGTGCCAGCAGCTTAGGTGTGACAGCAAATCAGCCCCAGCATTTT	-	-	TRBV7-9	TRBJ1-5
CASSYLREGKNTEAFF	TGTGCCAGCAGTTACCTACGGGAGGGAAAGAACACTGAAGCTTTCTTT	-	-	TRBV27	TRBJ1-1
CASSPPQGRYGYTF	TGTGCCAGCAGCCCCCCCCAGGGGCGCTATGGCTACACCTTC	few	-	TRBV9	TRBJ1-2
CASSLEGGNPEAFF	TGCGCCAGCAGCTTGGAAGGGGGAAATCCTGAAGCTTTCTTT	-	-	TRBV5-1	TRBJ1-1
CASSPPGEGVGYGYTF	TGTGCCAGCAGCCCCCCCGGCGAGGGGGTGGGCTATGGCTACACCTTC	once	-	TRBV14	TRBJ1-2
CASSSRLEQETQYF	TGTGCCAGCAGCTCCCGACTAGAACAAGAGACCCAGTACTTC	-	-	TRBV2	TRBJ2-5
CSVDIGGYANTEAFF	TGCAGCGTTGATATCGGGGGGTATGCGAACACTGAAGCTTTCTTT	-	-	TRBV29-1	TRBJ1-1
CASSSALSTGELFF	TGTGCCAGCAGCTCCGCCCTTAGCACCGGGGAGCTGTTTTTT	-	-	TRBV7-2	TRBJ2-2
CATVDFRANYGYTF	TGTGCCACCGTCGACTTCCGGGCTAACTATGGCTACACCTTC	-	-	TRBV10-3	TRBJ1-2
CASSIRDRAMYEQFF	TGTGCCAGCAGCATCCGGGACAGGGCTATGTATGAGCAGTTCTTC	-	TRBD1	TRBV5-6	TRBJ2-1
CATSDLAGLYNEQFF	TGTGCCACCAGCGACCTAGCGGGGCTCTACAATGAGCAGTTCTTC	-	TRBD2	TRBV15	TRBJ2-1
CASSQDLGEDEQYF	TGTGCCAGCAGCCAAGATCTTGGCGAGGACGAGCAGTACTTC	-	-	TRBV4-2	TRBJ2-7
CATSDTGHGKNIQYF	TGTGCCACCAGTGACACGGGACATGGCAAAAACATTCAGTACTTC	-	-	TRBV24-1	TRBJ2-4
CASRPLTGMNTEAFF	TGTGCCAGCAGACCCCTGACAGGTATGAACACTGAAGCTTTCTTT	-	-	TRBV5-4	TRBJ1-1
CAWSGRDRGTGYGYTF	TGTGCCTGGAGTGGCCGGGACAGGGGAACAGGATATGGCTACACCTTC	-	TRBD1	TRBV30	TRBJ1-2
CASSSRDRAEKLFF	TGTGCCAGCAGCAGCAGGGACAGGGCTGAAAAACTGTTTTTT	-	TRBD1	TRBV3-1/TRBV3-2	TRBJ1-4
CASSRGGDSYNSPLHF	TGCGCCAGCAGCCGCGGAGGGGACTCCTATAATTCACCCCTCCACTTT	-	-	TRBV5-1	TRBJ1-6
CASSPGMGALEAFF	TGTGCCAGCTCACCAGGGATGGGGGCCCTTGAAGCTTTCTTT	-	-	TRBV18	TRBJ1-1